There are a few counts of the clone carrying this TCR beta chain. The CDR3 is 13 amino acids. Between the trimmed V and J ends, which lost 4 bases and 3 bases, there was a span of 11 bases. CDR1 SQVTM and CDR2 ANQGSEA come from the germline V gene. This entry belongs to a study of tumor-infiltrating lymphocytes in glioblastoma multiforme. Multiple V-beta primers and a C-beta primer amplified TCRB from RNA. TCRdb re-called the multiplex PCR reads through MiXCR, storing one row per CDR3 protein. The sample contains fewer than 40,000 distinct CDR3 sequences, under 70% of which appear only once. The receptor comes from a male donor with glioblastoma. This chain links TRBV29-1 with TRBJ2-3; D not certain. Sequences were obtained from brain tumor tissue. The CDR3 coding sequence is TGCAGCGTTGTCCGGATTAGGACAGATACGCAGTATTTT. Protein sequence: CSVVRIRTDTQYF.